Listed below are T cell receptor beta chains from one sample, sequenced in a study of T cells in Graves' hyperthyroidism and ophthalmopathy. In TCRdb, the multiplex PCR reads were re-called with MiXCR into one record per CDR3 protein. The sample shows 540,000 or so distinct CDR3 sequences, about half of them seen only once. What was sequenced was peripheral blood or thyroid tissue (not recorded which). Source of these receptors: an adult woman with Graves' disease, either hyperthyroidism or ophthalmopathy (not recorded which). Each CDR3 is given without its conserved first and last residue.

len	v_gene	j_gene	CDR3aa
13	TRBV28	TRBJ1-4	ASSLGQGANEKLF
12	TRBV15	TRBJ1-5	ATGRPGNGQPQH
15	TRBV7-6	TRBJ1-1	ASSLWTGGDLNTEAF
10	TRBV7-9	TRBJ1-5	ASSLVALTQH
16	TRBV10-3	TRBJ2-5	AITPLVDYGLYQETQY
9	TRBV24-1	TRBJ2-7	APVYSYEQY
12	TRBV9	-	ASSAWTDTIEQF
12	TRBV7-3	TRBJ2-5	ASSSGLAEETQY
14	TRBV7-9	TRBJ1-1	ASSSPGRGLNTEAF
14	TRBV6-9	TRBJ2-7	ASSYQQGSLRYEQY
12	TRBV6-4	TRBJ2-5	ASSPSGNQETQY
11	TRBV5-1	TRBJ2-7	ASSLMGGREQY
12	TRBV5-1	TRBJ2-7	ASSFGGGGVEQY